This T cell receptor beta chain comes out of a study of CD4 T cells in relation to SARS-CoV-2 and coronaviruses. From germline, CDR1 is SGHTA and CDR2 FQGTGA. The V end lost 5 bases, the J end lost 0 bases, and 11 bases lay between the germline ends. The CDR3 is made up of 16 amino acids. Uncultured naive and memory CD4+ T cells supplied DNA for deep TCR-beta sequencing. Method: immunoSEQ multiplex PCR; TCRdb's copy keeps in-frame clones and lacks some. Of approximately 64,000 clones in the sample, about 94% are singletons; the top ten hold 0.13% to 0.15%. Unexposed donor CD4+ T cells date from about 2011-2019, before the COVID-19 pandemic. CD4 enrichment then naive enrichment separated naive from memory CD4+ cells.

This chain connects TRBV7-3 to TRBJ2-6, with D perhaps TRBD2 (5 bases). The source of this sequence is a human donor in good health. Sequenced sample: naive CD4+ T cells from PBMCs. Subset: naive CD4+ T cells isolated by negative enrichment. This CDR3 is CASSRPGSSGANVLTF. The CDR3 nucleotides read TGTGCCAGCAGCCGACCGGGGAGCTCTGGGGCCAACGTCCTGACTTTC.